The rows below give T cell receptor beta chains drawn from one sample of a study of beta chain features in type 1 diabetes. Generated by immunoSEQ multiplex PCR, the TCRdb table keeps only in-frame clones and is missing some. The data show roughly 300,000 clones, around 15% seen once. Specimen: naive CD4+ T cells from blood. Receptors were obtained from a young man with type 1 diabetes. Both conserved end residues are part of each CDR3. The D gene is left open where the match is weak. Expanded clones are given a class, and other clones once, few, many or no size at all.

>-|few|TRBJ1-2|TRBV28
TGTGCCAGCAGTTATCCAGGGAACTATGGCTACACCTTC
CASSYPGNYGYTF
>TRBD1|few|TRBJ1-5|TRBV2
TGTGTCGTCGGGACAGAGAGCAATCAGCCCCAGCATTTT
CVVGTESNQPQHF
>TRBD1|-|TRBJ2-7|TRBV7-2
TGTGCCAGCAGCATGGGGAGGACAGGGGGAACCTACGAGCAGTACTTC
CASSMGRTGGTYEQYF
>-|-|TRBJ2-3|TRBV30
TGTGCCTGGAGCCTTATGAGCATTAGCACAGATACGCAGTATTTT
CAWSLMSISTDTQYF
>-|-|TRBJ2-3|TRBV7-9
TGTGCCAGCAGCCCCCGGACGGGAGGCACAGATACGCAGTATTTT
CASSPRTGGTDTQYF
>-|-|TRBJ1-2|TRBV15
TGTGCCACCAGCAGAGATCCGGGGGGGTATATGGATGGCTACACCTTC
CATSRDPGGYMDGYTF
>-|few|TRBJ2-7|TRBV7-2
TGTGCCAGCAGCTCCCGACGGGGGTACGAGCAGTACTTC
CASSSRRGYEQYF
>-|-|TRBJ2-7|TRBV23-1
TGCGCCATTCCAGGAGGCCGCCCCTACGAGCAGTACTTC
CAIPGGRPYEQYF
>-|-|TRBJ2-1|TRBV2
TGTGCCAGCGATGCGGCTAGCTCCTACAATGAGCAGTTCTTC
CASDAASSYNEQFF
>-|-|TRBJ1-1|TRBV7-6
TGTGCCAGCACCTTAAACGACTACACTGAAGCTTTCTTT
CASTLNDYTEAFF
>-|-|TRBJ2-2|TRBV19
TGTGCCAGTAAGGAGCGGCAGAACACCGGGGAGCTGTTTTTT
CASKERQNTGELFF
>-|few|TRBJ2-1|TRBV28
TGTGCCAGCAGTGGAAGCAGGGCCGGGCACAATGAGCAGTTCTTC
CASSGSRAGHNEQFF
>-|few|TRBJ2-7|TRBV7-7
TGTGCCAGCAGCTTAGGGACTGGGAAAGAGCAGTACTTC
CASSLGTGKEQYF
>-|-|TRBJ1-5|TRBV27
TGTGCCAGCAGTTTATGGCAGGCTGGTCAGCCCCAGCATTTT
CASSLWQAGQPQHF
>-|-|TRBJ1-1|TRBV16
TGTGCCAGCAGCCCGTTCCGAACAGGGAACACTGAAGCTTTCTTT
CASSPFRTGNTEAFF